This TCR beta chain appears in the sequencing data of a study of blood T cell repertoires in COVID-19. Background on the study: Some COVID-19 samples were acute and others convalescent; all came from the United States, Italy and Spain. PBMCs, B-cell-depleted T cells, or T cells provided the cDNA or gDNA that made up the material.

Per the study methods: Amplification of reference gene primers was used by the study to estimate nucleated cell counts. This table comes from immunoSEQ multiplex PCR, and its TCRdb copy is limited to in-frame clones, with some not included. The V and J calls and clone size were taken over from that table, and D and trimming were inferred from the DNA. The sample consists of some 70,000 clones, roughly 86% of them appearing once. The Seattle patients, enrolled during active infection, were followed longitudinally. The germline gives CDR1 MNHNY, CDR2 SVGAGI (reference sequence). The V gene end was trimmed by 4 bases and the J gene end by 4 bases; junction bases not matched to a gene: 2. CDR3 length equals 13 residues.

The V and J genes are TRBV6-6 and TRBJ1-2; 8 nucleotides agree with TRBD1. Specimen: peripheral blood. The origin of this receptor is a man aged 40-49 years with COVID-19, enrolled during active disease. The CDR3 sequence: CASSSGQVYGYTF. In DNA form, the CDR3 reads TGTGCCAGCAGTTCGGGACAGGTCTATGGCTACACCTTC.